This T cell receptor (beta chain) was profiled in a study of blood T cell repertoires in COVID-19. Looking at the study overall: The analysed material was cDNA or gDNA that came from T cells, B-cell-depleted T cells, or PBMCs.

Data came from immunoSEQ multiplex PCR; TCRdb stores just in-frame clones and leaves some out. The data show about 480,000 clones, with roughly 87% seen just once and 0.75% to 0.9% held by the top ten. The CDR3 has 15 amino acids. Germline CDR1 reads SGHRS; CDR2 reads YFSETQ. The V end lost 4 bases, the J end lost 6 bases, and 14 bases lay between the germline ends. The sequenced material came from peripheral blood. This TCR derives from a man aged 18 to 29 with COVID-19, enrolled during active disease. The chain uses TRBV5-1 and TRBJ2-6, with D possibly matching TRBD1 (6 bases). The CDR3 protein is CASSGNRAEANVLTF. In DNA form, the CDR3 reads TGCGCCAGCAGCGGGAACAGGGCTGAGGCCAACGTCCTGACTTTC.